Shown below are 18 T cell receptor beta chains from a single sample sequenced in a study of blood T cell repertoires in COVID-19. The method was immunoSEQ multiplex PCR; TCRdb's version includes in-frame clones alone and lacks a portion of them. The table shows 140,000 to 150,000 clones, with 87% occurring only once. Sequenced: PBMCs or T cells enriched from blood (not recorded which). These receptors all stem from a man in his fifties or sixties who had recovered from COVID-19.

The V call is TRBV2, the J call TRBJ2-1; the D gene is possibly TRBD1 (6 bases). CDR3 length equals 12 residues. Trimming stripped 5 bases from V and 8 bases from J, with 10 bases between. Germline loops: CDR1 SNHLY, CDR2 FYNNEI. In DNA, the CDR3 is TGTGCCAGCAGTTTGGGGGCCCATGAGCAGTTCTTC. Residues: CASSLGAHEQFF.

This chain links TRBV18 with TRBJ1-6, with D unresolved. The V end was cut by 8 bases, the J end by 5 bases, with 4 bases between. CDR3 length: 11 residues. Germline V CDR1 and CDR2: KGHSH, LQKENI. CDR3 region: CASTDNSPLHF. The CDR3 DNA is TGTGCCAGCACGGATAATTCACCCCTCCACTTT.

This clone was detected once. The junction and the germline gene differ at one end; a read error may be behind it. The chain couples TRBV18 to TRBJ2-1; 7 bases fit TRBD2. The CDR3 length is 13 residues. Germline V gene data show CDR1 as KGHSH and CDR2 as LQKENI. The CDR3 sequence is CASSPPSRETLVF. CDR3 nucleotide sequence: TGTGCCAGCTCACCCCCCTCGCGGGAGACCTTAGTCTTC.

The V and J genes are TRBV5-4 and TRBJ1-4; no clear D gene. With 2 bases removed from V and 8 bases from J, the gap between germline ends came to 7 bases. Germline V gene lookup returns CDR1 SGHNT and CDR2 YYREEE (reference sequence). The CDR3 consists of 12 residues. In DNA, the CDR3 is TGTGCCAGCAGCTTTGGAGGGGAAAAACTGTTTTTT. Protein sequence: CASSFGGEKLFF.

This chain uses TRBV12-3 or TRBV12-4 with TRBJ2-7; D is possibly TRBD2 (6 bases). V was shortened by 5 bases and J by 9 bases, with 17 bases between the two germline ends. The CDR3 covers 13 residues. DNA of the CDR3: TGTGCCAGCAGTCCCCCTCGGACTATTCCGCAGTACTTC. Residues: CASSPPRTIPQYF.

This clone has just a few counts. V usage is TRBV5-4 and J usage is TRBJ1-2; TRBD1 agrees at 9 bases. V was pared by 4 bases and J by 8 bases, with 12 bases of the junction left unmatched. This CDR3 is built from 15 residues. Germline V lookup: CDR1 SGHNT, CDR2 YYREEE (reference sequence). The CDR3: CASSNRRDRAFGYTF. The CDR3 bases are TGTGCCAGCAGCAACCGCCGGGACAGGGCCTTCGGCTACACCTTC.

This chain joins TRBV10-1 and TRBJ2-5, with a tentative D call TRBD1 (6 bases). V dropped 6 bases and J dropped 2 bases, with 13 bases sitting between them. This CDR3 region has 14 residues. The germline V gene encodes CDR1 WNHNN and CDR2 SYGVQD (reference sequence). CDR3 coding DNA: TGCGCCAGCAGCCGGGACACAGGACAAGAGACCCAGTACTTC. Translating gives CASSRDTGQETQYF.

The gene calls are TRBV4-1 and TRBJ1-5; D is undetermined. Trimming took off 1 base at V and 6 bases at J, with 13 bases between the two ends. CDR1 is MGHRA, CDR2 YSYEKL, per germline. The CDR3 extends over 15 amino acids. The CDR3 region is CASSQVRGEAQPQHF. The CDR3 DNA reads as TGCGCCAGCAGCCAAGTTCGGGGAGAAGCTCAGCCCCAGCATTTT.

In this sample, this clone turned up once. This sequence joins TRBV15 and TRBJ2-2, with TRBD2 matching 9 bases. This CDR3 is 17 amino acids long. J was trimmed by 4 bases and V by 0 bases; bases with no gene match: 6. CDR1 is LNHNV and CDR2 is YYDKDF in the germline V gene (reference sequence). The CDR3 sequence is CATSRDGNSGGTGELFF. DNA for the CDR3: TGTGCCACCAGCAGAGATGGGAATAGCGGGGGCACCGGGGAGCTGTTTTTT. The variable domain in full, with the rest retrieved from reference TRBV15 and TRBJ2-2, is DAMVIQNPRYQVTQFGKPVTLSCSQTLNHNVMYWYQQKSSQAPKLLFHYYDKDFNNEADTPDNFQSRRPNTSFCFLDIRSPGLGDTAMYLCATSRDGNSGGTGELFFGEGSRLTVL.

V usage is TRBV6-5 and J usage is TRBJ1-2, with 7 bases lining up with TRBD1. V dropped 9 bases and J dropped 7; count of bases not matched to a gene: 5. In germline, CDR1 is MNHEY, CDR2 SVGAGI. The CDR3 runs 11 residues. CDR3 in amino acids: CASGQDGGYTF. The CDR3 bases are TGTGCCAGTGGACAGGACGGTGGCTACACCTTC.

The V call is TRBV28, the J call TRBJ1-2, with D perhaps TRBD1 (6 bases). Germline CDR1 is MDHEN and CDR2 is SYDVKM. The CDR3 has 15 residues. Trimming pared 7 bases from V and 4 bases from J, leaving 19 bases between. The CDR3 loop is CASNPAGGGGYGYTF. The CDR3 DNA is TGTGCCAGCAATCCTGCGGGGGGCGGTGGCTATGGCTACACCTTC.

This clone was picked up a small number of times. In DNA, the CDR3 is TGTGCCAGCACAGGGAGGTCCTATGGCTACACCTTC. This translates into CASTGRSYGYTF. The gene calls are TRBV28 and TRBJ1-2, with D maybe TRBD1 (5 bases). The CDR3 has 12 amino acids. Deletions cut 7 bases from V and 4 bases from J, with 10 bases between. From germline, CDR1 is MDHEN and CDR2 SYDVKM.

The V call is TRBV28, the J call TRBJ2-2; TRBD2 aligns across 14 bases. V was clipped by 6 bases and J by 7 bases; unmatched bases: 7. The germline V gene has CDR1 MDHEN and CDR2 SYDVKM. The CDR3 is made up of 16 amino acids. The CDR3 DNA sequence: TGTGCCAGCAGCCCGACTAGCGGGAGGGTTTTCGGGGAGCTGTTTTTT. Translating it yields CASSPTSGRVFGELFF.

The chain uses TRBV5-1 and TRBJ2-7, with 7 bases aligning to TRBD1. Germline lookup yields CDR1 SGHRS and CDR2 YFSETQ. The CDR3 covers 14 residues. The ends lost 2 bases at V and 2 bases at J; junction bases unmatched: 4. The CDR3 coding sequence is TGCGCCAGCAGCTTCGGAGACAGGGCCTACGAGCAGTACTTC. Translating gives CASSFGDRAYEQYF. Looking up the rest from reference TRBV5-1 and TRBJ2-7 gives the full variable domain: KAGVTQTPRYLIKTRGQQVTLSCSPISGHRSVSWYQQTPGQGLQFLFEYFSETQRNKGNFPGRFSGRQFSNSRSEMNVSTLELGDSALYLCASSFGDRAYEQYFGPGTRLTVT.

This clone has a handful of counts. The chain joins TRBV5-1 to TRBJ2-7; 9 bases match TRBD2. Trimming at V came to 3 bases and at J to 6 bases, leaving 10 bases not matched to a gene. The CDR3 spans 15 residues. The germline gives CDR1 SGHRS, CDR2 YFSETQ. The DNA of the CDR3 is TGCGCCAGCAGCTGGGAGGTAGCGGGGGCCGGCGAGCAGTACTTC. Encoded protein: CASSWEVAGAGEQYF.

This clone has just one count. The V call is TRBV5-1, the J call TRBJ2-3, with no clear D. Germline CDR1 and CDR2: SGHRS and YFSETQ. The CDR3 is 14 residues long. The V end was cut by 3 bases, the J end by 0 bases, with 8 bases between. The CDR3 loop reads CASSSLISTDTQYF. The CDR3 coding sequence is TGCGCCAGCAGCTCCCTAATTAGCACAGATACGCAGTATTTT.

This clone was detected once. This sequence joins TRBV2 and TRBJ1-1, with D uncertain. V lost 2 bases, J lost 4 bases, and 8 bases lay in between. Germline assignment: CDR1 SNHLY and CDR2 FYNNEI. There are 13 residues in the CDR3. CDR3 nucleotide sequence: TGTGCCAGCAGTGAAATTTTCGGCACTGAAGCTTTCTTT. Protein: CASSEIFGTEAFF.

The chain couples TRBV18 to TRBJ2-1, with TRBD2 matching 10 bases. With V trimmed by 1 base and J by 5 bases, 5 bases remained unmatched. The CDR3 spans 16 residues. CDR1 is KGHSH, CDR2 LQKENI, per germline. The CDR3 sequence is CASSPLASGSHNEQFF. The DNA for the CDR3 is TGTGCCAGCTCACCACTTGCTAGCGGGAGTCACAATGAGCAGTTCTTC. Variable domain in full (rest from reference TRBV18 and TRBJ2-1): NAGVMQNPRHLVRRRGQEARLRCSPMKGHSHVYWYRQLPEEGLKFMVYLQKENIIDESGMPKERFSAEFPKEGPSILRIQQVVRGDSAAYFCASSPLASGSHNEQFFGPGTRLTVL.